This T cell receptor beta chain was identified during a study of CD8+CD57+ T cells in acquired aplastic anemia (dated by TCRdb to 2017 to 2018). About the study as a whole: A mean of about 3.2 ug of DNA, ranging from roughly 0.19 to 27.4 ug, was extracted from sorted CD4+ and CD8+ cells. A CD8+CD57+ expansion meant a frequency higher than the mean frequency seen in healthy subjects.

Profiling of TCR beta VDJ combinations and CDR3 sequences used genomic DNA as the template. An Illumina HiSeq 2000 was the platform used for TCR repertoire sequencing. On the authors' methods: TRBV/TRBJ rearrangement plots, CDR3 size and DJ length profiles, and Simpson's diversity index were used to assess repertoires. Whichever DNA sequence was most abundant in the deep sequencing data was defined as the immunodominant clone. CDR3 amino acid sequences were checked for sharing across subjects and were also compared against the VDJdb database and published repertoires. TCRdb reran the public reads through fastp at Q25 and MiXCR, keeping productive beta chains. One record per CDR3 amino acid sequence lists the most common genes and DNA. TCRdb's processing, not the authors', yielded these V and J calls. This sample comprises around 200,000 distinct CDR3 sequences, 50% to 70% of them detected only once. The ten largest clones represent around 60% of the sample.

Its CDR3 holds 15 amino acids, cysteine through phenylalanine. CDR3 DNA only is kept here, 45 bases in frame from base 1. The germline V end is reduced by 2 bases and the J end by 4 bases; junction bases left unmatched: 6. Sequences SGDLS (CDR1) and YYNGEE (CDR2) are obtained from the germline V gene. On this clonotype: Its antigen specificity is not known. No much larger clonotype is one base removed from it; base qualities were not supplied.

The patients picked for sequencing were ones in whom flow cytometry had shown an expansion of CD8+CD57+ cells. Every patient had a diagnosis of severe acquired aplastic anemia based on International Study of Aplastic Anemia and Agranulocytosis and Camitta criteria. No patient had received any therapy when blood was sampled. TCR repertoires of sorted CD4+ and CD8+ blood T cells from severe aplastic anemia patients and healthy subjects were deep-sequenced in the study. Patients were enrolled in the USA under clinicaltrials.gov protocols 00001620, 01623167, 00001397, 00071045, 00081523 and 00961064. Ficoll-Paque density gradient centrifugation was used to isolate peripheral blood mononuclear cells. Before DNA extraction, CD4+ and CD8+ T cells were sorted by FACS or by magnetic beads. Overall results and qualifications from the work: Roughly 30 CD8+ CDR3 sequences were shared between patients and controls but appeared highly expressed in patients and within their immunodominant clones. CD8+ Simpson's diversity did not differ significantly between patients and healthy controls (P=0.060).

Sequenced material: sorted CD4+, CD8+, or CD8+CD57+ T cells (not recorded which) from PBMCs. The source is a human donor with aplastic anemia. The chain links TRBV9 with TRBJ2-7, and 10 junction bases match TRBD2. The CDR3 loop reads CASSVASGSNYEQYF. The DNA sequence is TGTGCCAGCAGCGTCGCTAGCGGGAGTAATTACGAGCAGTACTTC.